The clone carrying this T cell receptor beta chain was seen just once. What it binds is unknown. The assay was immunoSEQ multiplex PCR, and TCRdb's table has in-frame clones only and misses some. This sample has roughly 120,000 clones, with about 90% found just once. The data were taken from a study of T cell responses to AZD1222 COVID-19 vaccine. Study results and limitations: Mostly white British, mostly female donors; authors suggested clonal diversity may be underestimated. Targeting of unmutated variant regions was reportedly seen in nearly half of spike-specific TCRs. Across spike, vaccine-associated CD4 TCRs were found, dominant at 160-218 and 743-854. Just a handful of AZD1222 recipients were seropositive at baseline.

The V end was cut by 0 bases, the J end by 13 bases, with 19 bases between. The CDR3 extends over 15 amino acids. Germline-derived CDR1 and CDR2 are SGHTS and YDEGEE. The chain links TRBV5-8 to TRBJ2-2, with D uncertain. The TCR was taken from an adult who received the AZD1222 COVID-19 vaccine. This specimen consisted of peripheral blood, obtained 28 days after the second AZD1222 dose. CDR3 DNA: TGTGCCAGCAGCTTGGATTTTTCCCAATTACCGGCGCTGTTTTTT. As protein: CASSLDFSQLPALFF.